The 5 T cell receptor beta chains reported below all come from one sample, sequenced in a study of tumor and adjacent non-tumor tissue in lung cancer (dated by TCRdb to between 2018 and 2020). The protocol used for the library was multiplex PCR. For sequencing, an Illumina HiSeq 2500 was employed. TCRbeta libraries were constructed through three rounds of nested PCR with primers (Table S4) according to protocols modified from ARM-PCR. Through fastp at Q25 and MiXCR, TCRdb rebuilt clones from the public reads, retaining in-frame beta chains. Each CDR3 protein gets just one entry, which takes the most common genes and DNA from the rows behind it. The sample table shows 43,000 or so distinct CDR3 sequences, and roughly 60% are seen once. The ten largest clones add up to over 40% of the sample. RNA was isolated from bulk, unsorted tissue, and RNA quality was assessed with a NanoDrop ND-1000 and an Agilent 2100. Normal lung samples were distant non-tumor tissue taken more than 3 cm from the tumor edge.

What was sequenced was distant non-tumor lung tissue. The receptor set was obtained from a man in his fifties or sixties with non-small cell lung cancer.

The table lists this clonotype with a few counts. The chain links TRBV20-1 to TRBJ1-4; D perhaps matches TRBD1 (6 bases). The germline V gene has CDR1 DFQATT and CDR2 SNEGSKA (reference sequence). This CDR3 comprises 13 residues. V lost 1 base, J lost 7 bases, and 10 bases lay in between. The CDR3 DNA reads as TGCAGTGCTAGAGTATTACAGGGTGAAAAACTGTTTTTT. This codes for CSARVLQGEKLFF.

This clonotype was recorded once. The germline gene is not matched at one end of the junction; a read error may be the cause. The CDR3 here is CASSLGTAGGTETFF. The DNA of the CDR3 is TGTGCCAGCAGCTTAGGCACAGCAGGGGGTACTGAAACTTTCTTT. The genes are TRBV11-1 and TRBJ1-1, with TRBD1 matching over 7 bases. The CDR3 runs to 15 residues. Germline loops: CDR1 SGHAT, CDR2 FQDESV (reference sequence).

A word on this clonotype: Mismatch with germline at one junction end may stem from a read error. This chain links TRBV14 with TRBJ2-5, with 10 positions matching TRBD2. Per germline, CDR1 SGHDN and CDR2 FVKESK. There are 18 residues in the CDR3. CDR3 nucleotide sequence: TGTGCCAGCAACCAAGATTTAGGAACTAGCGGGAATTTAGAGACCCAGTACTTC. This gives the protein CASNQDLGTSGNLETQYF. The full variable domain, its missing parts supplied by reference TRBV14 and TRBJ2-5, is EAGVTQFPSHSVIEKGQTVTLRCDPISGHDNLYWYRRVMGKEIKFLLHFVKESKQDESGMPNNRFLAERTGGTYSTLKVQPAELEDSGVYFCASNQDLGTSGNLETQYFGPGTRLLVL.

This clonotype appeared a few times. The chain's CDR3 is CASSAGGPKYNEQFF. The CDR3 DNA reads as TGTGCCAGCAGTGCGGGAGGGCCAAAATACAATGAGCAGTTCTTC. This sequence joins TRBV28 and TRBJ2-1; 9 bases agree with TRBD2. The CDR3 is 15 residues long. The V and J ends lost 5 bases and 4 bases, in that order; junction bases with no gene match: 6. In germline, CDR1 is MDHEN, CDR2 SYDVKM.

This clonotype qualifies as medium-sized. CDR3 protein: CASSEGGRDEQFF. The CDR3 DNA follows: TGCGCCAGCAGTGAGGGGGGCCGGGATGAGCAGTTCTTC. The V gene is TRBV10-1, the J gene TRBJ2-1, with D perhaps matching TRBD1 (6 bases). The CDR3 totals 13 residues. Germline assignment: CDR1 WNHNN and CDR2 SYGVQD (reference sequence). V was clipped by 2 bases and J by 8 bases, with 10 bases between them.